This T cell receptor (beta chain) was sequenced during a study of blood T cell repertoires in COVID-19. The CDR3 is made up of 17 amino acids. The ends lost 3 bases at V and 1 base at J; junction bases unmatched: 9. In germline, CDR1 is SGDLS, CDR2 YYNGEE. Data came from immunoSEQ multiplex PCR; TCRdb stores just in-frame clones and leaves some out. Here the sample spans 250,000 to 300,000 clones, about 88% being singletons. The source of this sequence is a man younger than 30 with active or convalescent COVID-19. Sequences were obtained from peripheral blood. The rearrangement joins TRBV9 to TRBJ1-2; 10 nucleotides align to TRBD1. The CDR3 here is CASSAGTGDDLNYGYTF. CDR3 nucleotide sequence: TGTGCCAGCAGCGCTGGGACAGGGGACGACCTTAACTATGGCTACACCTTC. The full variable domain, in which reference TRBV9 and TRBJ1-2 provide the parts outside the CDR3, is DSGVTQTPKHLITATGQRVTLRCSPRSGDLSVYWYQQSLDQGLQFLIQYYNGEERAKGNILERFSAQQFPDLHSELNLSSLELGDSALYFCASSAGTGDDLNYGYTFGSGTRLTVV.